A selection of T cell receptor beta chains follows, all from one sample in a study of T cell responses to AZD1222 COVID-19 vaccine. The data were produced by immunoSEQ multiplex PCR, yet TCRdb's version contains in-frame clones alone and is incomplete. Of some 120,000 clones listed, about 93% are singletons. This sample comprised peripheral blood, obtained on day 0 of AZD1222 vaccination. The receptors come from an adult in good health. The CDR3 runs from the conserved cysteine through the conserved F or W. The D gene is left open where the match is weak. Size is omitted from some rows. Given values are once, few, many or a class for expanded clones.

d_call j_call clone_size v_call cdr3_nt cdr3_aa
TRBD1 TRBJ1-4 NA TRBV18 TGTGCCAGCTCACCAAGAGGACAGGCCCGAAGTGAAAAACTGTTTTTT CASSPRGQARSEKLFF
NA TRBJ2-3 NA TRBV2 TGTGCCACAAGTAGCGTACTTAGCACAGATACGCAGTATTTT CATSSVLSTDTQYF
NA TRBJ1-1 NA TRBV28 TGTGCCAGCAACGAGGCGGCGGAAGAAGCTTTCTTT CASNEAAEEAFF
TRBD1 TRBJ1-5 NA TRBV6-5 TGTGCCACCCATACAGGGGAAAGGGGCAATCAGCCCCAGCATTTT CATHTGERGNQPQHF
NA TRBJ2-5 NA TRBV12-3/TRBV12-4 TGTGCCAGCAGTTCCCAAGAGACCCAGTACTTC CASSSQETQYF
TRBD2 TRBJ2-1 NA TRBV12-5 TGTGCTAGTGGTTTGGTAACTAGCGGGTACAATGAGCAGTTCTTC CASGLVTSGYNEQFF
NA TRBJ1-1 once TRBV9 TGTGCCAGCAGCTCAGGGGCTATGAACACTGAAGCTTTCTTT CASSSGAMNTEAFF
TRBD1 TRBJ1-5 NA TRBV19 TGTGCCAGTAGCACCGGGACAGGGATCCTATGGCCCCAGCATTTT CASSTGTGILWPQHF
NA TRBJ2-1 NA TRBV30 TGTGCCTGGAGTGTAGGCATCTACAATGAGCAGTTCTTC CAWSVGIYNEQFF
NA TRBJ2-7 NA TRBV29-1 TGCAGCGTTGGTCGGGGGTCCTACGAGCAGTACTTC CSVGRGSYEQYF
NA TRBJ2-5 NA TRBV30 TGTGCCTGGAGTGTAAAGACAGCTGAAGAGACCCAGTACTTC CAWSVKTAEETQYF
TRBD2 TRBJ2-7 NA TRBV10-3 TGTGCCATCAGTGAACCGGGACTAGCGGGAATTGACGAGCAGTACTTC CAISEPGLAGIDEQYF
NA TRBJ2-2 NA TRBV5-1 TGCGCCAGCAGCAGCGGGACACCAAACACCGGGGAGCTGTTTTTT CASSSGTPNTGELFF
NA TRBJ2-5 NA TRBV5-1 TGCGCCAGCAGCTTGAGGACCGGTGAGTTCCAAGAGACCCAGTACTTC CASSLRTGEFQETQYF
NA TRBJ1-4 few TRBV6-6 TGTGCCAGCAGTTACCCGGAGAGTGAAAAACTGTTTTTT CASSYPESEKLFF
NA TRBJ2-2 NA TRBV18 TGTGCCAGCTCACCACCCCCAGGGAACACCGGGGAGCTGTTTTTT CASSPPPGNTGELFF
NA TRBJ1-2 NA TRBV25-1 TGTGCCAGCAGTGAATATTATCCGGGGTTTTATGGCTACACCTTC CASSEYYPGFYGYTF
NA TRBJ2-5 NA TRBV6-5 TGTGCCAGCCAAGCGGGTGGAGAGACCCAGTACTTC CASQAGGETQYF
TRBD2 TRBJ2-1 NA TRBV14 TGTGCCAGCAGCCACTATACTAGCGCGGTGAGGGGAAATGAGCAGTTCTTC CASSHYTSAVRGNEQFF
TRBD1 TRBJ1-4 NA TRBV7-2 TGTGCCAGCAGCCCAGGGGGGACCGACAGGAGGCATGAAAAACTGTTTTTT CASSPGGTDRRHEKLFF
NA TRBJ2-1 NA TRBV11-3 TGTGCCAGCAGCTTAGAGGGCAATGAGCAGTTCTTC CASSLEGNEQFF
NA TRBJ1-5 NA TRBV19 TGTGCCAGTAGTCCCCTTTTTTCCTCGCAGGGTCAGCCCCAGCATTTT CASSPLFSSQGQPQHF
TRBD1 TRBJ2-7 NA TRBV25-1 TGTGCCAGCAGGTCCGGGACAGGGACCTACGAGCAGTACTTC CASRSGTGTYEQYF
TRBD1 TRBJ1-2 NA TRBV20-1 TGCAGTGCTAGTAGAGCTGAGACAGGGAGTAGTATCAGCTATGGCTACACCTTC CSASRAETGSSISYGYTF
TRBD2 TRBJ2-5 NA TRBV14 TGTGCCAGCAGCGTTGGACTCCTAGCGGGGCTACAAGAGACCCAGTACTTC CASSVGLLAGLQETQYF
NA TRBJ2-7 NA TRBV7-6 TGTGCCAGCAGTTCGGACGACAGCATCTCCTACGAGCAGTACTTC CASSSDDSISYEQYF
TRBD1 TRBJ1-2 NA TRBV28 TGTGCCAGCAGTTTATGGGTCACAGGGGCCGGTGGCTACACCTTC CASSLWVTGAGGYTF
NA TRBJ1-5 NA TRBV4-3 TGCGCCAGCAGCCAAGGGACAAATAGCAATCAGCCCCAGCATTTT CASSQGTNSNQPQHF
NA TRBJ1-1 NA TRBV11-3 TGTGCCAGCAGCTCCATAGGGCAGGCTAAAGCTTTCTTT CASSSIGQAKAFF
NA TRBJ2-5 NA TRBV11-2 TGTGCCAGCAGCTTAGCTGCTAAAGAGACCCAGTACTTC CASSLAAKETQYF
NA TRBJ2-2 NA TRBV29-1 TGCAGCTCGCATGGGCTCACCGGGGAGCTGTTTTTT CSSHGLTGELFF
TRBD2 TRBJ2-7 NA TRBV10-3 TGTGCCATCAGTGAGAGCCAGCGGGAGGGCGGGGACGAGCAGTACTTC CAISESQREGGDEQYF
TRBD1 TRBJ2-1 NA TRBV19 TGTGCGACCGGACAGGGAAGGGGTCACTACAATGAGCAGTTCTTC CATGQGRGHYNEQFF
TRBD1 TRBJ2-1 NA TRBV24-1 TGTGCCACCAGTGGTCGGGACAGGGGGGACAATGAGCAGTTCTTC CATSGRDRGDNEQFF
NA TRBJ2-7 NA TRBV5-1 TGCGCCAGCAGCTTTGGGACACCCACTTTTTACGAGCAGTACTTC CASSFGTPTFYEQYF
NA TRBJ1-3 NA TRBV6-5 TGTGCCAGCAGCCTCTCGGGAAACACCATATATTTT CASSLSGNTIYF
NA TRBJ1-5 NA TRBV28 TGTGCCAGCAGTGTACATCCGGAGGGCAATCAGCCCCAGCATTTT CASSVHPEGNQPQHF
NA TRBJ1-6 once TRBV3-1/TRBV3-2 TGTGCCAGCAGCCAAGAGTTAGACTCCTATAATTCACCCCTCCACTTT CASSQELDSYNSPLHF
NA TRBJ2-7 once TRBV18 TGTGCCAGCTCACCACTCTTCAGGGGCCGGGCATGGTGGGATTCCTACGAGCAGTACTTC CASSPLFRGRAWWDSYEQYF
TRBD1 TRBJ1-2 NA TRBV19 TGTGCCAGTAGTGGCAGGGGGGGGCGCAGCTATGGCTACACCTTC CASSGRGGRSYGYTF
NA TRBJ2-1 NA TRBV27 TGTGCCAGCAGTTTATGGGCTGACCGGTCAAGCTCCTACAATGAGCAGTTCTTC CASSLWADRSSSYNEQFF
NA TRBJ1-4 NA TRBV2 TGTGCCGTCCAGAGGGCAACTAATGAAAAACTGTTTTTT CAVQRATNEKLFF
NA TRBJ2-3 NA TRBV6-1 TGTGCCAGCAGTGAGGGGACCGGAGTGGATACGCAGTATTTT CASSEGTGVDTQYF
TRBD1 TRBJ1-2 NA TRBV3-1/TRBV3-2 TGTGCCAGCAGCCTCCCAGGGACAGGGAGCTCTTCGTATGGCTACACCTTC CASSLPGTGSSSYGYTF
NA TRBJ1-2 NA TRBV5-1 TGCGCCAGCAGCCTCGGACAATGGGAGGTCAACTATGGCTACACCTTC CASSLGQWEVNYGYTF
NA TRBJ1-3 NA TRBV4-1 TGCGCCAGCAGCCAAGCGGGATCTCTCTCTGGAAACACCATATATTTT CASSQAGSLSGNTIYF
NA TRBJ2-4 NA TRBV9 TGTGCCAGCAGCCGGGATTCCGGGGAACGGAACATTCAGTACTTC CASSRDSGERNIQYF
NA TRBJ1-5 NA TRBV6-5 TGTGCCAGCAGTTACTCCGGTCTGAGCAATCAGCCCCAGCATTTT CASSYSGLSNQPQHF
NA TRBJ1-3 once TRBV7-6 TGTGCCAGCAGCCCCGGACTGGGAAGGTCTGGAAACACCATATATTTT CASSPGLGRSGNTIYF
TRBD2 TRBJ2-7 once TRBV5-6 TGTGCCAGCAGCCCCGGACTAGCGGGACCATACTACGAGCAGTACTTC CASSPGLAGPYYEQYF
TRBD1 TRBJ2-7 few TRBV2 TGTGCCACTTCGACAGGGGCCTCCTACGAGCAGTACTTC CATSTGASYEQYF
NA TRBJ2-7 NA TRBV2 TGTGCCGGAGGGACAGAGAGATTCTACGAGCAGTACTTC CAGGTERFYEQYF
NA TRBJ1-1 NA TRBV5-5 TGTGCCAGCAGCTTGGGGCCCACGGAAAAAGCTTTCTTT CASSLGPTEKAFF
NA TRBJ2-2 NA TRBV11-2 TGTGCCAGCAGCTTAGTTGGAACCGGGGAGCTGTTTTTT CASSLVGTGELFF